The source of this TCR beta chain is a study of blood T cell repertoires in COVID-19. At the level of the study: The study drew acute and convalescent COVID-19 samples from the United States, Italy and Spain. T cells, B-cell-depleted T cells, or PBMCs supplied cDNA or gDNA.

CDR1 and CDR2 (germline): LNHDA, SQIVND (reference sequence). The V end lost 3 bases, the J end lost 6 bases, and 8 bases lay between the germline ends. This CDR3 has 13 amino acids. As originally analysed: Scientists estimated how many nucleated cells there were by amplifying reference gene primers. Using immunoSEQ multiplex PCR, the repertoire was profiled, and TCRdb retains in-frame clones only, with some absent. That table supplies the V and J calls and clone size; D and trimming were determined from the DNA. The table records approximately 91,000 clones, around nine tenths of them present only once.

The receptor's source is a man aged 65 to 85 with acute or convalescent COVID-19. The sample consisted of peripheral blood. The chain links TRBV19 to TRBJ1-4; no clear D gene. The CDR3 region has the DNA TGTGCCAGTAGTATTACGGAGGATGAAAAACTGTTTTTT. Protein product: CASSITEDEKLFF.